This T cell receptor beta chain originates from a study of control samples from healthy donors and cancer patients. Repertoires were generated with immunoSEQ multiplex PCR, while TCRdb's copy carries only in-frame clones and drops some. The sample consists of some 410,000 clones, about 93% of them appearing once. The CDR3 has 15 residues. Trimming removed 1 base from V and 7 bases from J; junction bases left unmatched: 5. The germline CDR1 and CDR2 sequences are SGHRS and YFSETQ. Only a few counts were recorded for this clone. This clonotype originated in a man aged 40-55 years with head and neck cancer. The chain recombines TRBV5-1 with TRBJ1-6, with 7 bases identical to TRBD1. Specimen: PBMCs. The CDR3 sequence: CASSLWGQRNSPLHF. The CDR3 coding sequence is TGCGCCAGCAGCTTGTGGGGACAGAGAAATTCACCCCTCCACTTT.